This TCR beta chain was recovered during a study of T-cell reconstitution after alpha-beta-depleted transplantation in children. TCRbeta library construction was performed incorporating unique molecular identifiers. TCRdb recomputed calls from the PCR reads with MiXCR, one row per CDR3 protein. The sample shows nearly 550,000 distinct CDR3 sequences, about a sixth of them seen only once. The sample in question was PBMCs from the stem cell graft donor, obtained from the stem cell graft. The clonotype comes from a human donor who donated a stem cell graft to a child with acute lymphoblastic leukemia.

The CDR3 spells CASSQAWQRQFF. The CDR3 nucleotides are TGCGCCAGCAGCCAAGCGTGGCAAAGGCAGTTCTTC. The chain carries TRBV4-1 and TRBJ2-1; D is uncertain. CDR1 and CDR2 from the germline V gene are MGHRA and YSYEKL. The CDR3 covers 12 residues. The V end was cut by 1 base, the J end by 12 bases, with 10 bases between.